The 5 T cell receptor beta chains below come from one sample, sequenced in a study of T-cell memory formation after mild COVID-19. MiXCR, run by TCRdb on the 5' RACE reads, gives a single entry per CDR3 protein. Of roughly 310,000 distinct CDR3 sequences listed, 15% to 20% are singletons. The sequenced sample was PBMCs or a T cell subset sorted from them (not recorded which). Receptors originate from a young man who had mild COVID-19 (a few samples of this study predate the infection). Cell type and time point are not known.

The V gene is TRBV2, the J gene TRBJ1-1, with no clear D. Germline V gene lookup returns CDR1 SNHLY and CDR2 FYNNEI. This CDR3 has 14 residues. V shed 3 bases and J shed 5 bases, with 13 bases lying between them. The CDR3, as DNA: TGTGCCAGCAGTGAGTGGGGAGGTATGACTGAAGCTTTCTTT. Translation: CASSEWGGMTEAFF.

In its sample, this clonotype was seen a few times. The genes are TRBV6-5 and TRBJ2-7; a weak D match, TRBD2 (7 bases). This CDR3 is 13 amino acids long. V lost 8 bases to trimming and J lost 4 bases, with 15 bases between them. Germline V gene sequence: CDR1 MNHEY, CDR2 SVGAGI. CDR3 in amino acids: CASQIGGRYEQYF. The CDR3, as DNA: TGTGCCAGCCAAATCGGGGGGCGGTACGAGCAGTACTTC.

The J gene is TRBJ1-6, the V gene TRBV20-1; TRBD1 is a possible D gene (5 bases). Per the germline V gene, CDR1 is DFQATT and CDR2 is SNEGSKA (reference sequence). Trimming shortened V by 4 bases and J by 5 bases, and 18 bases separated the two germline ends. This CDR3 is 16 amino acids long. The CDR3 reads CSANRRDRPNNSPLHF. DNA for the CDR3: TGCAGTGCTAACCGCCGGGACCGGCCGAATAATTCACCCCTCCACTTT.

The chain carries TRBV11-2 and TRBJ2-1; 11 nucleotides agree with TRBD2. The CDR3 covers 15 residues. From germline, CDR1 is SGHAT and CDR2 FQNNGV. Trimming removed 6 bases from V and 5 bases from J; junction bases left unmatched: 6. CDR3 coding DNA: TGTGCCAGCAGTTCAAGACTAGCGGGGCACAATGAGCAGTTCTTC. Translation gives CASSSRLAGHNEQFF.

Comments on this clonotype: A much larger clone differs from this one at a single base, so this may be a read error. This chain joins TRBV2 and TRBJ2-2; no firm D call. CDR1 and CDR2 from the germline V gene are SNHLY and FYNNEI. This CDR3 comprises 10 residues. Between the trimmed V and J ends, which lost 7 bases and 6 bases, there was a span of 3 bases. CDR3 nucleotides: TGTGCCAGCATGGCCGGGGAGCTGTTTTTT. Its protein is CASMAGELFF.